This T cell receptor (beta chain) was documented in a study of CD8 T cells in Susac syndrome (dated by TCRdb to between 2018 and 2021). With regard to the full study: Whether CD8+ T cell activation and differentiation in Susac syndrome was antigen driven was tested using repertoire sequencing. What the research found in general, with its limitations: The study acknowledged that relatively few individuals were included in the TCR sequencing and HLA analysis.

RNA was extracted with the RNeasy kit and about 0.5 to 1 ug was reverse transcribed using random hexamers. The immunoSEQ multiplex PCR assay, which covers 54 Vbeta and 13 Jbeta segments, was used to amplify TCR beta CDR3 regions. Bias from PCR amplification was corrected by using a synthetic template baseline for primer optimization and for computational correction. The study's own analysis went as follows. Reads were assigned to V, D and J genes according to IMGT and analyzed in immunoSEQ Analyzer, with only productive sequences retained. Clonality was calculated as one minus the Shannon entropy normalized by log2 of the number of productive unique sequences. Public and private clones were assessed among the 100 most prevalent clones of each patient and control. Clones were defined as Susac-specific if absent from the healthy and MS cohorts, from 1052 published viral clones and from other ImmuneACCESS disease sequences. TCRdb reprocessing: public reads trimmed at Q25 with fastp, clones called with MiXCR, in-frame beta chains kept. All rows with the same CDR3 protein become a single entry with the most common DNA and genes. The V and J calls were not made by the authors but by TCRdb's processing. In all, the sample holds some 110,000 distinct CDR3 sequences, and approximately 96% of those were seen once. Over 0.065% of the sample goes to the ten largest clones.

Peripheral blood CD8+ and CD4+ T cells from healthy donors, Susac syndrome patients and multiple sclerosis patients were profiled using high-throughput TCR beta sequencing. Healthy donors were age- and sex-matched controls. CD8+ TEMRA cells were enriched by FACS, while bulk CD8+ and CD4+ T cells were purified by magnetic negative isolation. Blood was drawn into EDTA tubes, processed within 24 hours, and PBMCs were isolated by density gradient centrifugation. PBMCs intended for TCR sequencing were frozen in liquid nitrogen and were later thawed in a 37 degrees C water bath. The sorted or isolated CD4+, CD8+ and CD8+ TEMRA cells reached a purity of at least 90%. Per the germline V gene (reference sequence), WNHNN is the CDR1 and SYGVQD is the CDR2. Trimmed from V: 0 bases; trimmed from J: 9 bases; junction bases lacking a gene match: 10. The CDR3 starts with the cysteine, ends with the phenylalanine, and has 16 residues. Left in the record is the CDR3 DNA by itself, 48 bases read in frame from the first base.

Comment on this clonotype: Its antigen is currently not known. No much larger clone exists at a distance of one base, and base qualities are not known.

Recombination joined TRBV10-1 with TRBJ2-3; TRBD2 agrees with 9 junctional bases. The sequence was obtained from a human donor in good health. Sequenced: CD4+ T cells from PBMCs. The sequence in DNA is TGCGCCAGCAGTGAGTCGAAGGCGGGAGGGCCAGGGACGCAGTATTTT. This translates into CASSESKAGGPGTQYF.